This T cell receptor beta chain was documented in a study of cytotoxic CD8 clonotypes in ibrutinib-treated CLL. Overall study: Treatment had run for a median roughly eleven months, range 6 to 36, when response samples were taken.

Study conclusions and caveats: Public clonotypes, rarely seen, contracted or held steady on treatment.

A 1 in 200,000 to 1 in 1 million T cell depth was the sequencing target. Measured with immunoSEQ multiplex PCR; TCRdb has only the in-frame clones, and not every one. The repertoire holds approximately 130,000 clones, with 80% to 85% as singletons. Germline V gene data show CDR1 as SGHRS and CDR2 as YFSETQ. This CDR3 has 13 residues. V was trimmed by 4 bases and J by 1 base, leaving 8 bases between them. Comments on this clone: Its antigen is undetermined.

The chain has TRBV5-1 and TRBJ1-1, with D unresolved. Specimen: PBMCs, collected after 24 months of ibrutinib treatment. This clonotype was obtained from a human donor with chronic lymphocytic leukemia. CDR3 loop: CASSTWGNTEAFF. In DNA, the CDR3 is TGCGCCAGCAGCACTTGGGGGAACACTGAAGCTTTCTTT.